The 12 T cell receptor beta chains below were found in one sample sequenced in a study of beta chain features in type 1 diabetes. cDNA synthesis used the whole RNA isolate, giving expressed TCRB sequences. The assay was immunoSEQ multiplex PCR, and TCRdb's table has in-frame clones only and misses some. The data contain fewer than 200,000 clones, around an eighth of them singletons. Material: central memory CD4+ T cells from blood. These receptors were obtained from a woman aged 18-30 years in good health.

There are a few counts of this clone. The chain employs TRBV11-2 and TRBJ2-7; TRBD2 is a possible D gene (5 bases). Judging by the DNA end, TRBJ2-5 fits better; the J call may be wrong. The CDR3 is 13 amino acids. Germline values: CDR1 SGHAT, CDR2 FQNNGV. CDR3 sequence reads: CASSRTSQETQYF. CDR3 nucleotides: TGTGCCAGCAGCCGGACTTCCCAAGAGACCCAGTACTTC.

The V gene is TRBV15, the J gene TRBJ2-1, with 8 bases fitting TRBD2. Trimming cost V 6 bases and J 8 bases; bases outside gene matches: 9. From germline, CDR1 is LNHNV and CDR2 YYDKDF (reference sequence). There are 14 residues in the CDR3. The CDR3 DNA reads as TGTGCCACCAGTCTAGCGGGCCGATGGGATGAGCAGTTCTTC. Translation: CATSLAGRWDEQFF.

The chain carries TRBV7-6 and TRBJ1-5; 7 nucleotides agree with TRBD1. The germline gives CDR1 SGHVS, CDR2 FNYEAQ. The J segment lost 1 base and the V segment lost 0 bases, leaving 0 bases of the junction unmatched. The CDR3 has 15 residues. The CDR3 region is CASSLATGSNQPQHF. CDR3 coding DNA: TGTGCCAGCAGCTTAGCGACAGGGAGCAATCAGCCCCAGCATTTT.

The J gene is TRBJ1-2, the V gene TRBV6-5, with 7 bases lining up with TRBD1. Germline CDR1 is MNHEY and CDR2 is SVGAGI. The CDR3 runs 14 residues. With 5 bases clipped from V and 13 bases from J, the junction kept 16 bases outside the gene matches. Here the CDR3 DNA reads TGTGCCAGCAGTGATTCCGGGACAGCGATTTTGGGCACCTTC. This encodes CASSDSGTAILGTF.

The chain is built from TRBV29-1 and TRBJ1-2, with 8 bases aligning to TRBD1. The CDR3 spans 16 residues. Germline V gene data show CDR1 as SQVTM and CDR2 as ANQGSEA. The V gene end was trimmed by 6 bases and the J gene end by 0 bases; junction bases not matched to a gene: 12. CDR3 DNA sequence: TGCAGCGTGACGGCCGGACAGGGAGGTACTAACTATGGCTACACCTTC. Amino acids: CSVTAGQGGTNYGYTF. The full variable domain, in which reference TRBV29-1 and TRBJ1-2 provide the parts outside the CDR3, is SAVISQKPSRDICQRGTSLTIQCQVDSQVTMMFWYRQQPGQSLTLIATANQGSEATYESGFVIDKFPISRPNLTFSTLTVSNMSPEDSSIYLCSVTAGQGGTNYGYTFGSGTRLTVV.

This clone was counted between two and nine times. The J gene is TRBJ2-6, the V gene TRBV13; TRBD1 might be the D (5 bases). Germline V CDR1 and CDR2: PRHDT, FYEKMQ (reference sequence). V lost 5 bases, J lost 4 bases, and 15 bases lay in between. The CDR3 length is 16 residues. The CDR3 DNA reads TGTGCCAGCAGCCCCGTGGGGCGCGCCGGGGCCAACGTCCTGACTTTC. As protein: CASSPVGRAGANVLTF.

The V and J genes are TRBV30 and TRBJ2-7, with D perhaps matching TRBD1 (6 bases). The V end was cut by 7 bases, the J end by 3 bases, with 19 bases between. Per germline, CDR1 GTSNPN and CDR2 SVGIG (reference sequence). This CDR3 has 14 residues. The CDR3 loop is CAYRTPGQIYEQYF. DNA for the CDR3: TGTGCCTACCGTACCCCGGGACAAATCTACGAGCAGTACTTC. The whole variable domain, filled in from reference TRBV30 and TRBJ2-7, reads SQTIHQWPATLVQPVGSPLSLECTVEGTSNPNLYWYRQAAGRGLQLLFYSVGIGQISSEVPQNLSASRPQDRQFILSSKKLLLSDSGFYLCAYRTPGQIYEQYFGPGTRLTVT.

This clone was found a few times. The chain couples TRBV2 to TRBJ2-4; 7 positions agree with TRBD1. The CDR3 covers 15 residues. Germline trimming cut 1 base from V and 2 bases from J; bases unmatched to any gene: 2. Germline V gene data show CDR1 as SNHLY and CDR2 as FYNNEI. CDR3 loop: CASSEGRGPKNIQYF. CDR3 DNA sequence: TGTGCCAGCAGTGAAGGAAGGGGGCCCAAAAACATTCAGTACTTC.

J is TRBJ2-1 and V is TRBV5-4, with D possibly matching TRBD1 (7 bases). The CDR3 has 15 amino acids. Germline CDR1 is SGHNT and CDR2 is YYREEE (reference sequence). Trimming shortened V by 3 bases and J by 0 bases, and 10 bases separated the two germline ends. The CDR3 reads CASSYQGGSYNEQFF. As DNA, the CDR3 is TGTGCCAGCAGCTACCAGGGGGGCTCCTACAATGAGCAGTTCTTC. Full variable domain (remainder filled in from reference TRBV5-4 and TRBJ2-1): ETGVTQSPTHLIKTRGQQVTLRCSSQSGHNTVSWYQQALGQGPQFIFQYYREEENGRGNFPPRFSGLQFPNYSSELNVNALELDDSALYLCASSYQGGSYNEQFFGPGTRLTVL.

The V gene is TRBV7-2, the J gene TRBJ1-4; D ambiguous. The CDR3 totals 14 residues. Germline loops: CDR1 SGHTA, CDR2 FQGNSA. Trimming pared 1 base from V and 8 bases from J, leaving 11 bases between. The CDR3 DNA reads TGTGCCAGCAGCTTAGGAAGTCGAGGGGAAAAACTGTTTTTT. Encoded protein: CASSLGSRGEKLFF. Together with reference TRBV7-2 and TRBJ1-4, the CDR3 gives the full variable domain: GAGVSQSPSNKVTEKGKDVELRCDPISGHTALYWYRQSLGQGLEFLIYFQGNSAPDKSGLPSDRFSAERTGGSVSTLTIQRTQQEDSAVYLCASSLGSRGEKLFFGSGTQLSVL.

This clone turned up a few times. The chain joins TRBV15 to TRBJ2-5; maybe TRBD2 (6 bases). The CDR3 covers 15 residues. Trimming removed 5 bases from V and 5 bases from J, with 18 bases in between. Germline CDR1 and CDR2: LNHNV and YYDKDF (reference sequence). CDR3 nucleotide sequence: TGTGCCACCAGCGGAGCACTAGCCCCTGGGGAGACCCAGTACTTC. It encodes CATSGALAPGETQYF.

This clone turned up a few times. This chain links TRBV4-3 with TRBJ2-3, with D unresolved. Germline loops: CDR1 LGHNA, CDR2 YSLEER. This CDR3 is built from 15 residues. Trimming took off 2 bases at V and 2 bases at J, with 11 bases between the two ends. The CDR3 protein is CASSQQIRNTDTQYF. CDR3 nucleotides: TGCGCCAGCAGCCAACAGATTCGAAACACAGATACGCAGTATTTT.